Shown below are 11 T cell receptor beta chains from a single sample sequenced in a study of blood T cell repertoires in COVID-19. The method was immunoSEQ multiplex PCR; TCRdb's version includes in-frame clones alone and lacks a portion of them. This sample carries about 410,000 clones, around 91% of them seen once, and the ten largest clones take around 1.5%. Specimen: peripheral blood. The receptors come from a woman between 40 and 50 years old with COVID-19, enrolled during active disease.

CDR3 bases: TGTGCCAGCAGCTTTTTCGCTAGCGGGAGCTATGAGCAGTACTTC. Protein sequence: CASSFFASGSYEQYF. V usage is TRBV5-6 and J usage is TRBJ2-7; the match to TRBD2 covers 10 bases. The CDR3 covers 15 residues. V lost 2 bases to trimming and J lost 7 bases; unmatched junction nucleotides: 9. Germline CDR1 and CDR2: SGHDT and YYEEEE.

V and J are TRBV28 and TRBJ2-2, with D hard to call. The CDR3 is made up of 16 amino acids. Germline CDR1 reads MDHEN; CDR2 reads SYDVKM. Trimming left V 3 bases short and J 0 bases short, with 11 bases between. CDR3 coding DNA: TGTGCCAGCAGTTTCCCCGAAAGAGCGAACACCGGGGAGCTGTTTTTT. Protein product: CASSFPERANTGELFF.

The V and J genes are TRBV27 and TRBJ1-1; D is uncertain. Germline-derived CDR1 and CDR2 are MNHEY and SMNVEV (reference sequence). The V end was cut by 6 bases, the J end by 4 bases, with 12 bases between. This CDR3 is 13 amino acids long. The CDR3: CASRGGLITEAFF. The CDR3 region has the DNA TGTGCCAGCAGAGGTGGACTGATCACTGAAGCTTTCTTT.

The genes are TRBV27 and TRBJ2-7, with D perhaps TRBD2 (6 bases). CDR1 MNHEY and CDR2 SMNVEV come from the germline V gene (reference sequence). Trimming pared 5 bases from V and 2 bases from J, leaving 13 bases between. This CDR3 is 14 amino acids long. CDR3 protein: CASSPSRGTYEQYF. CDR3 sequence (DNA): TGTGCCAGCAGTCCCTCGCGCGGGACCTACGAGCAGTACTTC.

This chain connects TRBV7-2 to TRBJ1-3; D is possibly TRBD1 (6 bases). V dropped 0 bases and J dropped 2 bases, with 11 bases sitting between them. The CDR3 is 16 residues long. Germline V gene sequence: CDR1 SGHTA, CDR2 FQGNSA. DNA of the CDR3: TGTGCCAGCAGCTTAGCCCGGACAGACGCTGGAAACACCATATATTTT. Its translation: CASSLARTDAGNTIYF.

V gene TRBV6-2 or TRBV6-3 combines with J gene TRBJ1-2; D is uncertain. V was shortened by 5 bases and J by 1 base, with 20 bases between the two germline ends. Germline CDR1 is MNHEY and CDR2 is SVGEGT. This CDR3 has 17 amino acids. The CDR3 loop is CASSNNNQRLNNYGYTF. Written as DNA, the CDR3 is TGTGCCAGCAGTAACAACAACCAGCGCCTAAATAACTATGGCTACACCTTC.

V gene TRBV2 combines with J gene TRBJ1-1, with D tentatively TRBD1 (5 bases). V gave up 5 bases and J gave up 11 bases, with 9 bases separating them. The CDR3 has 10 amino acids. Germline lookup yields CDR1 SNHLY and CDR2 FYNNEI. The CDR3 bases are TGTGCCAGCAGTTCAAACAGGGCTTTCTTT. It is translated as CASSSNRAFF.

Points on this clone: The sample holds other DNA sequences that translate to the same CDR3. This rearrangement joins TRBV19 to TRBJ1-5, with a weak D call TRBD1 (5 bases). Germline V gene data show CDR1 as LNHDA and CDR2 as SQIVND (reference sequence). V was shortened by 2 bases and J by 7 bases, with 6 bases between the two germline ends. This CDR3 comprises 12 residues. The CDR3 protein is CASSIRGQPQHF. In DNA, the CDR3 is TGTGCCAGTAGTATAAGGGGCCAGCCCCAGCATTTT.

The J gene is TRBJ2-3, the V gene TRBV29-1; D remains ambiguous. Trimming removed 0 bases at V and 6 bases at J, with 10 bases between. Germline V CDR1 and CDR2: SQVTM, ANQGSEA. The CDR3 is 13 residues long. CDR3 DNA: TGCAGCGTTGAAGATTTAGTGGTGGATACGCAGTATTTT. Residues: CSVEDLVVDTQYF.

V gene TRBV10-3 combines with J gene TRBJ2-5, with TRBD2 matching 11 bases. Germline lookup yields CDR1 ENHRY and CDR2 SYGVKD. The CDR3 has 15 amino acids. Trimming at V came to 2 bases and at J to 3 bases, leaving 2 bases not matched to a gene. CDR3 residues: CAISEALAGEETQYF. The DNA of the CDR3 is TGTGCCATCAGTGAGGCACTAGCGGGAGAAGAGACCCAGTACTTC.

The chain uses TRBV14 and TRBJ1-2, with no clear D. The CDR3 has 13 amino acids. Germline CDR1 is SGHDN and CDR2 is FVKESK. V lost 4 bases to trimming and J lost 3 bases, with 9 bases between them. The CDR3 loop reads CASSPRAHYGYTF. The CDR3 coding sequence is TGTGCCAGCAGCCCGAGGGCTCACTATGGCTACACCTTC.